A selection of T cell receptor beta chains follows, all from one sample in a study of shared T cell receptors in the human thymus. TCRdb's copy holds only in-frame clones and misses some; the assay was immunoSEQ multiplex PCR. The sample includes hundreds of thousands of clones, about 90% seen only once; the top ten take 0.0094%. The data also belong to a second study, concerning human thymus T cells.

Material: thymocytes. The receptors originated from a boy in the first two years of life with a congenital heart defect. The CDR3 runs from the conserved cysteine through the conserved F or W. The order of the fields is J gene, V gene, clone size, D gene, CDR3 protein, CDR3 DNA. A D gene is named only where the DNA matches it firmly. For some rows the clone size is stated as once, few or many, or as a class when expanded; others skip it.

TRBJ2-1,TRBV13,.,TRBD2,CASSLVVWGRASNEQFF,TGTGCCAGCAGCTTAGTCGTTTGGGGGAGGGCCAGTAATGAGCAGTTCTTC
TRBJ2-1,TRBV7-3,.,TRBD2,CASSLGSGGPYNEQFF,TGTGCCAGCAGCTTAGGTAGCGGGGGGCCCTACAATGAGCAGTTCTTC
TRBJ2-5,TRBV10-2,.,.,CASSDPTVHDWRETQYF,TGCGCCAGCAGTGACCCTACCGTTCACGACTGGAGGGAGACCCAGTACTTC
TRBJ1-3,TRBV25-1,.,TRBD1,CASSEYRTGVGNTIYF,TGTGCCAGCAGTGAATACCGGACAGGGGTGGGAAACACCATATATTTT
TRBJ1-1,TRBV19,few,TRBD1,CASSLWRGHTEAFF,TGTGCCAGTAGTCTCTGGAGGGGGCACACTGAAGCTTTCTTT
TRBJ2-1,TRBV7-2,.,TRBD2,CASRRGLAGEGSYNEQFF,TGTGCCAGCAGGAGGGGACTAGCGGGAGAGGGCTCCTACAATGAGCAGTTCTTC
TRBJ2-3,TRBV4-3,.,TRBD2,CASSQLAGPTDTQYF,TGCGCCAGCAGCCAACTAGCGGGCCCCACAGATACGCAGTATTTT
TRBJ1-4,TRBV19,few,TRBD1,CASSSPDRENANEKLFF,TGTGCCAGTAGTTCCCCGGACAGGGAAAATGCTAATGAAAAACTGTTTTTT
TRBJ2-6,TRBV29-1,.,TRBD1,CSVEERPAAQGSGANVLTF,TGCAGCGTTGAAGAACGTCCAGCGGCACAGGGGTCTGGGGCCAACGTCCTGACTTTC
TRBJ1-3,TRBV2,.,.,CASSGSRFFSGNTIYF,TGTGCCAGCAGTGGGTCCAGGTTCTTCTCTGGAAACACCATATATTTT
TRBJ1-3,TRBV18,.,.,CASSPPNEAHSGNTIYF,TGTGCCAGCTCACCACCGAACGAGGCGCACTCTGGAAACACCATATATTTT
TRBJ2-7,TRBV28,.,TRBD2,CASSFKGRAIYEQYF,TGTGCCAGCAGTTTCAAAGGGAGGGCCATATACGAGCAGTACTTC
TRBJ1-3,TRBV11-3,once,.,CASSAGLRDTIYF,TGTGCCAGCAGCGCCGGACTCCGGGACACCATATATTTT
TRBJ2-4,TRBV4-3,.,TRBD2,CASSQERGGLAGKNIQYF,TGCGCCAGCAGCCAAGAGAGGGGCGGTCTAGCGGGAAAAAACATTCAGTACTTC
TRBJ2-5,TRBV29-1,once,TRBD2,CSVERTGGYQETQYF,TGCAGCGTTGAAAGGACCGGGGGGTACCAAGAGACCCAGTACTTC
TRBJ1-4,TRBV7-9,.,.,CASSSDEKLFF,TGTGCCAGCAGCTCAGATGAAAAACTGTTTTTT
TRBJ2-1,TRBV20-1,.,.,CSAMDPGRQFF,TGCAGTGCTATGGACCCCGGGAGGCAGTTCTTC